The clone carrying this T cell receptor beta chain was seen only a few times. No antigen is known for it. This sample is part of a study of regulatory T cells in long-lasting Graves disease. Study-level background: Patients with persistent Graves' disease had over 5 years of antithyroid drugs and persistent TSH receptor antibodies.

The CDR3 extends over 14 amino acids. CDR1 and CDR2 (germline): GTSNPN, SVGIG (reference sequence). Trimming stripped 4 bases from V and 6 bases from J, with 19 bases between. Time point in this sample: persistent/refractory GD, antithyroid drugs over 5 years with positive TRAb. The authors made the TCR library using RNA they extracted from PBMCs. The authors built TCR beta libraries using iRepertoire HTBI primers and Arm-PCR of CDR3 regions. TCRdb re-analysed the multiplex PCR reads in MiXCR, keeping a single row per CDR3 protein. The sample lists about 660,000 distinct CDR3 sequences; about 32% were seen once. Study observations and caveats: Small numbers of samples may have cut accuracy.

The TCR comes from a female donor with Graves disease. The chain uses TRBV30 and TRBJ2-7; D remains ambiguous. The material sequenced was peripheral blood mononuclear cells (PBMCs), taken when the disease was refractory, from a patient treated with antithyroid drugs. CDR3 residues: CAWNRDLGRSEQYF. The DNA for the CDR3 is TGTGCCTGGAACCGCGACCTAGGCCGCAGCGAGCAGTACTTC. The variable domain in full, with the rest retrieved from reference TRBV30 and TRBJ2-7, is SQTIHQWPATLVQPVGSPLSLECTVEGTSNPNLYWYRQAAGRGLQLLFYSVGIGQISSEVPQNLSASRPQDRQFILSSKKLLLSDSGFYLCAWNRDLGRSEQYFGPGTRLTVT.